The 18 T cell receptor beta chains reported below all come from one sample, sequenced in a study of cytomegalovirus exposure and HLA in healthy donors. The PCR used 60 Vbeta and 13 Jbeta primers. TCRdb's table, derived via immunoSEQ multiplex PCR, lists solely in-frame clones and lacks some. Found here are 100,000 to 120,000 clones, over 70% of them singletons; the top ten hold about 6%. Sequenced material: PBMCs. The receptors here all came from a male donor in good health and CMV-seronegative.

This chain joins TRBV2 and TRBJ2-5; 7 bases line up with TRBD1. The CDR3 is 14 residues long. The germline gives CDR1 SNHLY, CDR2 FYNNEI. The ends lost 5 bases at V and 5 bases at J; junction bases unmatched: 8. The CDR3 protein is CASSPDRSAETQYF. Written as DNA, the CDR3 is TGTGCCAGCAGTCCGGACAGGTCAGCGGAGACCCAGTACTTC.

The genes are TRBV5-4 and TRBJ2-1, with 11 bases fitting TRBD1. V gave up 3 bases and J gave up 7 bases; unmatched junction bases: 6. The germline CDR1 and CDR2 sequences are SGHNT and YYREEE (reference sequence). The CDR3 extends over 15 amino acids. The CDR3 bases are TGTGCCAGCAGCTCCGGGACAGGGGGACCTAATGAGCAGTTCTTC. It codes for CASSSGTGGPNEQFF.

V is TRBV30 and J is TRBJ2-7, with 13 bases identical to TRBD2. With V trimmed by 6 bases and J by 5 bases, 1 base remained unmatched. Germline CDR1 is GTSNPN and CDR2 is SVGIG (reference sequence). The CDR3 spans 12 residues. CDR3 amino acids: CACGLAGDEQYF. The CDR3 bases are TGTGCCTGCGGACTAGCGGGAGACGAGCAGTACTTC.

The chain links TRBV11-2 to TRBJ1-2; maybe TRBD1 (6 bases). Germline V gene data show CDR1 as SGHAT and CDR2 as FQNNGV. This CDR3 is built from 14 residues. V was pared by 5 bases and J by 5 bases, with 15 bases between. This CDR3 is CASSDQGLYYGYTF. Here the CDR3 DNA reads TGTGCCAGCAGCGATCAGGGGCTCTATTATGGCTACACCTTC.

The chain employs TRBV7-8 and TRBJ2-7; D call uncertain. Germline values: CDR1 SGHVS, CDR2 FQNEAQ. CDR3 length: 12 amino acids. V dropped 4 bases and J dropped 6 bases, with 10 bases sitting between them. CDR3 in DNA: TGTGCCAGCAGCTCCAGGATCTCCGAGCAGTACTTC. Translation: CASSSRISEQYF.

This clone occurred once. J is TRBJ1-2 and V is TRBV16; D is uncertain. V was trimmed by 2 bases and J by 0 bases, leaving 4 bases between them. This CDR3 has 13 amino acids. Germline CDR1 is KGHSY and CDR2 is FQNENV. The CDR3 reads CASSQSTNYGYTF. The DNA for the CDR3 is TGTGCCAGCAGCCAAAGCACTAACTATGGCTACACCTTC.

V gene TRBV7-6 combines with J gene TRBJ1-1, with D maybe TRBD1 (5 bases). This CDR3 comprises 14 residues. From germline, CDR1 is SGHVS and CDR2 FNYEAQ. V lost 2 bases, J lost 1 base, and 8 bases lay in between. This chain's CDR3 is CASSLQGGNTEAFF. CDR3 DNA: TGTGCCAGCAGCTTACAGGGCGGGAACACTGAAGCTTTCTTT.

The CDR3 here is CASSLGGTQETQYF. CDR3 DNA sequence: TGCGCCAGCAGCCTCGGCGGGACCCAAGAGACCCAGTACTTC. J is TRBJ2-5 and V is TRBV4-1; a weak D match, TRBD2 (6 bases). CDR3 length: 14 amino acids. Trimming pared 4 bases from V and 1 base from J, leaving 10 bases between. The germline gives CDR1 MGHRA, CDR2 YSYEKL.

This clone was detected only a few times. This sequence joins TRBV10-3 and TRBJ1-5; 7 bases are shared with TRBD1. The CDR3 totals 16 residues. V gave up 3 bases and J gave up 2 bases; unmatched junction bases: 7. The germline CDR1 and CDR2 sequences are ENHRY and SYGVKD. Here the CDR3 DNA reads TGTGCCATCAGTGAACCCAGACAGGGTGGCAATCAGCCCCAGCATTTT. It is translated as CAISEPRQGGNQPQHF.

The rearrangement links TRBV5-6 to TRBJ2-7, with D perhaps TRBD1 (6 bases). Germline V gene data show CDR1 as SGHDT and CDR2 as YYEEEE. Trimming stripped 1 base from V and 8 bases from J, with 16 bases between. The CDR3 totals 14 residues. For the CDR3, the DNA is TGTGCCAGCAGCTTGATGGCAGGGGTCTTGAAGCAGTACTTC. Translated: CASSLMAGVLKQYF.

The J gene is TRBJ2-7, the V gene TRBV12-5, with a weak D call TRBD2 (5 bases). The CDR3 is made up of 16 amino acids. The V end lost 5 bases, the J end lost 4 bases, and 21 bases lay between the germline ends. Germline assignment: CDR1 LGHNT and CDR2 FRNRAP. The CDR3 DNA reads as TGTGCTAGTGGTCAGACGGCTCTAGTGAGGGAGTACGAGCAGTACTTC. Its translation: CASGQTALVREYEQYF.

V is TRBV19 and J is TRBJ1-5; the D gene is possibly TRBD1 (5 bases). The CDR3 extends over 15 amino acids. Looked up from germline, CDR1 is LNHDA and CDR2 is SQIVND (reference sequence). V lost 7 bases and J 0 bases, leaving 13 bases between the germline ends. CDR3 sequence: CASTTTANSNQPQHF. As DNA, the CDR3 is TGTGCCAGTACGACGACAGCAAATAGCAATCAGCCCCAGCATTTT.

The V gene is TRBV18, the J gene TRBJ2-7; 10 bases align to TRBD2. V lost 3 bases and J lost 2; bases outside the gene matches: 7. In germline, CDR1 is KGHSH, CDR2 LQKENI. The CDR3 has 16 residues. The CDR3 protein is CASSPGVGLAAYEQYF. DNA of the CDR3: TGTGCCAGCTCACCCGGCGTCGGACTAGCGGCCTACGAGCAGTACTTC.

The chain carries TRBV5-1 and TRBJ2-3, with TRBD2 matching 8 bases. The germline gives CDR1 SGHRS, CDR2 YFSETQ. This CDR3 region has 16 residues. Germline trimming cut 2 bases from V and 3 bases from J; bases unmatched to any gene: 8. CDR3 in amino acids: CASSFTSGGGTDTQYF. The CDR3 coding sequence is TGCGCCAGCAGCTTTACTAGCGGCGGAGGGACAGATACGCAGTATTTT.

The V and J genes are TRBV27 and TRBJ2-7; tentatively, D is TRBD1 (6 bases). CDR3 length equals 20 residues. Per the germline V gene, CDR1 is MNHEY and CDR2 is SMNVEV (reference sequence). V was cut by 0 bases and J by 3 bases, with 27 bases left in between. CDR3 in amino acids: CASSLSYDRRATPGDYEQYF. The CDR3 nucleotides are TGTGCCAGCAGTTTATCGTACGACAGGCGGGCTACCCCGGGCGACTACGAGCAGTACTTC.

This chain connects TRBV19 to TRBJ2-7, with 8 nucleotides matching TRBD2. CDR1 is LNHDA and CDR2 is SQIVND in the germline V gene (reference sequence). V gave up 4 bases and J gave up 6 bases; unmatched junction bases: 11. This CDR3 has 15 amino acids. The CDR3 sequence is CASSNGGSGTREQYF. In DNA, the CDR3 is TGTGCCAGTAGTAACGGTGGTAGCGGGACGCGCGAGCAGTACTTC.

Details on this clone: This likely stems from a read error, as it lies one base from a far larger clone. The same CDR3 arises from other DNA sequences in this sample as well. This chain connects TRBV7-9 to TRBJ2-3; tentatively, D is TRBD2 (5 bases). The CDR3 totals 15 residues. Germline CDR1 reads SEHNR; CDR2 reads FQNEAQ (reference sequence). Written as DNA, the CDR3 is TGTGCCAGCAGCTTAGGGGCTCCTAGCACAGATACGCAGTACTTT. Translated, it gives CASSLGAPSTDTQYF. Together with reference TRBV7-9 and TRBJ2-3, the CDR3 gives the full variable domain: DTGVSQNPRHKITKRGQNVTFRCDPISEHNRLYWYRQTLGQGPEFLTYFQNEAQLEKSRLLSDRFSAERPKGSFSTLEIQRTEQGDSAMYLCASSLGAPSTDTQYFGPGTRLTVL.

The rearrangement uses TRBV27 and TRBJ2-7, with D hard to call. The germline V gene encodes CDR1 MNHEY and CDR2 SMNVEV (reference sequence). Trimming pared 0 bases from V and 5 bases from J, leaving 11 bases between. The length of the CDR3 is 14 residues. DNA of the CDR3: TGTGCCAGCAGTTTATCTCTTTTGCGCCACGAGCAGTACTTC. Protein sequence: CASSLSLLRHEQYF.